These 2 T cell receptor beta chains were sequenced from one sample in a study of T cells after yellow fever vaccination. MiXCR was run by TCRdb on the 5' RACE reads, yielding one entry per CDR3 protein. The table has roughly 400,000 distinct CDR3 sequences, roughly a sixth seen once; the top ten hold roughly a sixth. The sequencing used PBMCs, collected before the yellow fever booster vaccination. The receptors derive from a man younger than 35 who received the YFV17D yellow fever vaccine.

In this sample, this clonotype turned up a few times. The rearrangement links TRBV6-6 to TRBJ1-5; perhaps TRBD1 as D (5 bases). CDR3 size: 17 residues. V was shortened by 2 bases and J by 7 bases, with 21 bases between the two germline ends. Germline-derived CDR1 and CDR2 are MNHNY and SVGAGI (reference sequence). CDR3 nucleotide sequence: TGTGCCAGCAGTTACATCCCTGAAGATCGAGGGGCCCAGCCCCAGCATTTT. Protein: CASSYIPEDRGAQPQHF.

This clonotype was seen only a few times. The chain has TRBV4-2 and TRBJ2-1; D is perhaps TRBD1 (6 bases). Germline V lookup: CDR1 LGHNA, CDR2 YNFKEQ. The CDR3 is 17 residues long. V was trimmed by 0 bases and J by 7 bases, leaving 19 bases between them. CDR3: CASSQESIIGRGNEQFF. In DNA, the CDR3 is TGTGCCAGCAGCCAAGAATCTATAATAGGCAGGGGAAATGAGCAGTTCTTC.